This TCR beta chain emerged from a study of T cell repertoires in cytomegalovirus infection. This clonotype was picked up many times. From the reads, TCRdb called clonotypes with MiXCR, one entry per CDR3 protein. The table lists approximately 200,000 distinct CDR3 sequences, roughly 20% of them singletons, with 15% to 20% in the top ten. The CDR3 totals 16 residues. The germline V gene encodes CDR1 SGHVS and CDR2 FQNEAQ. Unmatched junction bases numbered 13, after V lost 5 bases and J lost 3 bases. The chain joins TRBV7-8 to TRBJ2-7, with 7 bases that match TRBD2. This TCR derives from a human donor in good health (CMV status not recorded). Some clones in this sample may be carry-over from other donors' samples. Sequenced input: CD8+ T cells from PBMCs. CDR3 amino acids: CASSVVPWGGSYEQYF. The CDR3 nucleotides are TGTGCCAGCAGCGTAGTCCCGTGGGGGGGTAGCTACGAGCAGTACTTC. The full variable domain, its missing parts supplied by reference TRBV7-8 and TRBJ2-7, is GAGVSQSPRYKVAKRGQDVALRCDPISGHVSLFWYQQALGQGPEFLTYFQNEAQLDKSGLPSDRFFAERPEGSVSTLKIQRTQQEDSAVYLCASSVVPWGGSYEQYFGPGTRLTVT.